The 6 T cell receptor beta chains in this list originate from one sample, sequenced in a study of blood T cell repertoires in COVID-19. Repertoires were generated with immunoSEQ multiplex PCR, while TCRdb's copy carries only in-frame clones and drops some. This sample has 35,000 or so clones; around nine tenths occur once, and the top ten carry 60% to 80%. The sample consisted of peripheral blood. These receptors were collected from a man between 65 and 85 years old with acute or convalescent COVID-19.

J is TRBJ1-6 and V is TRBV28; TRBD1 matches at 7 bases. The CDR3 covers 14 residues. The V gene end was trimmed by 7 bases and the J gene end by 9 bases; junction bases not matched to a gene: 9. The germline V gene has CDR1 MDHEN and CDR2 SYDVKM. CDR3 in DNA: TGTGCCAGCAATCTAGGACAGGCCAGTTCACCCCTCCACTTT. Translating gives CASNLGQASSPLHF.

This clone occurred once. The rearrangement joins TRBV15 to TRBJ2-1; 9 bases are shared with TRBD2. CDR1 is LNHNV and CDR2 is YYDKDF in the germline V gene (reference sequence). The CDR3 runs 15 residues. The V gene end was trimmed by 1 base and the J gene end by 8 bases; junction bases not matched to a gene: 6. CDR3 sequence (DNA): TGTGCCACCAGCAGAGGGGGGCGGGAGGGCCATGAGCAGTTCTTC. This sequence encodes CATSRGGREGHEQFF.

The V call is TRBV19, the J call TRBJ2-7, with a tentative D call TRBD2 (5 bases). The V gene's germline CDR1 is LNHDA and CDR2 SQIVND (reference sequence). V was pared by 7 bases and J by 4 bases, with 14 bases between. The CDR3 sequence is 13 residues long. CDR3 bases: TGTGCCAGTACCCCGGGGTCGGAGTACGAGCAGTACTTC. Encoded protein: CASTPGSEYEQYF. The variable domain in full, with the rest retrieved from reference TRBV19 and TRBJ2-7, is DGGITQSPKYLFRKEGQNVTLSCEQNLNHDAMYWYRQDPGQGLRLIYYSQIVNDFQKGDIAEGYSVSREKKESFPLTVTSAQKNPTAFYLCASTPGSEYEQYFGPGTRLTVT.

The chain uses TRBV4-3 and TRBJ2-7; TRBD2 matches at 8 bases. The length of the CDR3 is 17 residues. Unmatched junction bases numbered 12, after V lost 0 bases and J lost 5 bases. Germline lookup yields CDR1 LGHNA and CDR2 YSLEER. CDR3 sequence (DNA): TGCGCCAGCAGCCAAGATCTCTCGGGGGGGGGAGAACACGAGCAGTACTTC. Residues: CASSQDLSGGGEHEQYF.

In DNA form, the CDR3 reads TGTGCCAGCAGCGTAGGACAAGCTAATGAAAAACTGTTTTTT. It translates to CASSVGQANEKLFF. This sequence joins TRBV9 and TRBJ1-4; no reliable D call. Trimming removed 0 bases at V and 3 bases at J, with 6 bases between. CDR3 size: 14 residues. Germline assignment: CDR1 SGDLS and CDR2 YYNGEE.

The J gene is TRBJ2-7, the V gene TRBV19; D is perhaps TRBD1 (6 bases). The germline gives CDR1 LNHDA, CDR2 SQIVND (reference sequence). This CDR3 region has 20 residues. The V gene lost 3 bases and the J gene lost 3 bases, with 30 bases spanning the gap. The CDR3 reads CASSIAIYEETGQPNYEQYF. CDR3 nucleotides: TGTGCCAGTAGTATCGCAATTTACGAAGAAACAGGACAGCCAAACTACGAGCAGTACTTC.